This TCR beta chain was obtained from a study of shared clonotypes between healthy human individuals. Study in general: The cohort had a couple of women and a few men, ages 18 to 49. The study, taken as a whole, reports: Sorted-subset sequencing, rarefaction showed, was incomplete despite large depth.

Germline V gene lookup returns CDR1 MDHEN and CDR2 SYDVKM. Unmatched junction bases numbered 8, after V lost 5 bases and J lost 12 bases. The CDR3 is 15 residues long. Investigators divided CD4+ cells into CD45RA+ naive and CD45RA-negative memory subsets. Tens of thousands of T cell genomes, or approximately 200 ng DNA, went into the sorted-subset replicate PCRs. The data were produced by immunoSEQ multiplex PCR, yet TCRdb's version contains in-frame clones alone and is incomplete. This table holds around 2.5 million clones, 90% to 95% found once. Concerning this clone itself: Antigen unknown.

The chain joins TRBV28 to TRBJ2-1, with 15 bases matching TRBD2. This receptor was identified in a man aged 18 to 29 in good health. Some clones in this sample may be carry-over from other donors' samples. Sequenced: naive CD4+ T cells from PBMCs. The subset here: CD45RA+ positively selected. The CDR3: CASSLPGLAGGRQFF. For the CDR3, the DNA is TGTGCCAGCAGTCTACCGGGACTAGCGGGAGGTAGGCAGTTCTTC.